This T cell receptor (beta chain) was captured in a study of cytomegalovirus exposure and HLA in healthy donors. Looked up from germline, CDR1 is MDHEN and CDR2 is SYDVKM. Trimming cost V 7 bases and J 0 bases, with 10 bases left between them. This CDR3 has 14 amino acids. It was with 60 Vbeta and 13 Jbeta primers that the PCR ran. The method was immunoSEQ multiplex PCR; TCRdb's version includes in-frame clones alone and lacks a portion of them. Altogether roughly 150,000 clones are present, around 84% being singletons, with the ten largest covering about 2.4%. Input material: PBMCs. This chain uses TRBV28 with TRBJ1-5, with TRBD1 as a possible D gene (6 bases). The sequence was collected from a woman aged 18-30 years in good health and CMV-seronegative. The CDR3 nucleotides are TGTGCCAGCATGGGACACCCTAGCAATCAGCCCCAGCATTTT. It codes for CASMGHPSNQPQHF.